A single sample gave rise to the 25 T cell receptor beta chains below, sequenced in a study of cytomegalovirus exposure and HLA in healthy donors. It was with 60 Vbeta and 13 Jbeta primers that the PCR ran. The protocol was immunoSEQ multiplex PCR, while the TCRdb copy is restricted to in-frame clones and leaves out a portion. Of about 120,000 clones listed, around 80% are singletons. The material sequenced was PBMCs. The receptors shown here come from a man aged 25-45 years in good health and CMV-seropositive.

The chain couples TRBV9 to TRBJ1-5; TRBD1 is a possible D gene (5 bases). The CDR3 runs 15 residues. V was trimmed by 4 bases and J by 4 bases, leaving 15 bases between them. The germline CDR1 and CDR2 sequences are SGDLS and YYNGEE. CDR3 nucleotides: TGTGCCAGCAGCATCGACGGGGGGGGAAATCAGCCCCAGCATTTT. Translation gives CASSIDGGGNQPQHF.

The chain combines TRBV27 with TRBJ1-2; TRBD1 matches at 7 bases. Germline assignment: CDR1 MNHEY and CDR2 SMNVEV (reference sequence). V shed 6 bases, J shed 3 bases, and the junction held 7 bases outside the gene matches. The CDR3 covers 14 residues. CDR3 protein: CASSPDRADYGYTF. DNA for the CDR3: TGTGCCAGCAGCCCTGACAGGGCTGACTATGGCTACACCTTC.

The J gene is TRBJ2-3, the V gene TRBV4-2; the D gene is possibly TRBD2 (5 bases). The CDR3 has 13 residues. V lost 6 bases to trimming and J lost 0 bases, with 7 bases between them. Germline values: CDR1 LGHNA, CDR2 YNFKEQ. CDR3 DNA: TGTGCCAGCAGAGCGGATAGCACAGATACGCAGTATTTT. This translates into CASRADSTDTQYF.

V is TRBV7-3 and J is TRBJ2-1, with 11 positions matching TRBD2. The germline CDR1 and CDR2 sequences are SGHTA and FQGTGA. The CDR3 extends over 15 amino acids. V was clipped by 5 bases and J by 8 bases; unmatched bases: 8. CDR3 DNA: TGTGCCAGCAGCCCTACTAGCGGGAGCTATTATGAGCAGTTCTTC. Translating it yields CASSPTSGSYYEQFF.

The genes are TRBV27 and TRBJ2-1; no clear D. Trimming left V 1 base short and J 8 bases short, with 24 bases between. The CDR3 runs to 18 residues. Germline V gene data show CDR1 as MNHEY and CDR2 as SMNVEV (reference sequence). CDR3 region: CASSLFPPLILSSDEQFF. The CDR3 bases are TGTGCCAGCAGTTTATTCCCCCCCCTAATTCTATCATCTGATGAGCAGTTCTTC.

The chain is built from TRBV11-2 and TRBJ1-2; 11 nucleotides align to TRBD1. This CDR3 comprises 18 residues. The J segment lost 2 bases and the V segment lost 5 bases, leaving 13 bases of the junction unmatched. CDR1 SGHAT and CDR2 FQNNGV come from the germline V gene. CDR3 protein: CASSTLRTGGAKNYGYTF. As DNA, the CDR3 is TGTGCCAGCAGCACGCTGAGGACAGGGGGCGCGAAAAACTATGGCTACACCTTC.

CDR3 region: CASSLPGSTKQPQHF. The CDR3 region has the DNA TGTGCCAGCAGCTTGCCAGGATCAACCAAGCAGCCCCAGCATTTT. The rearrangement links TRBV5-8 to TRBJ1-5; D is ambiguous. Looked up from germline, CDR1 is SGHTS and CDR2 is YDEGEE. The CDR3 totals 15 residues. Deletions cut 1 base from V and 7 bases from J, with 15 bases between.

The chain uses TRBV11-2 and TRBJ2-1, with 7 nucleotides matching TRBD2. CDR3 size: 14 residues. Germline trimming cut 4 bases from V and 10 bases from J; bases unmatched to any gene: 10. Per germline, CDR1 SGHAT and CDR2 FQNNGV. The CDR3 sequence is CASSSWTSGWEQFF. The CDR3 DNA is TGTGCCAGCAGCTCGTGGACTAGTGGTTGGGAGCAGTTCTTC.

This clone was found a few times. V is TRBV19 and J is TRBJ1-4; the D gene is possibly TRBD1 (6 bases). Germline CDR1 LNHDA, CDR2 SQIVND (reference sequence). The germline V and J ends were trimmed by 5 bases and 5 bases, with 12 bases remaining between them. The CDR3 spans 14 residues. The chain's CDR3 is CASSAQGWNEKLFF. Here the CDR3 DNA reads TGTGCCAGTAGTGCTCAGGGGTGGAATGAAAAACTGTTTTTT. The whole variable domain, filled in from reference TRBV19 and TRBJ1-4, reads DGGITQSPKYLFRKEGQNVTLSCEQNLNHDAMYWYRQDPGQGLRLIYYSQIVNDFQKGDIAEGYSVSREKKESFPLTVTSAQKNPTAFYLCASSAQGWNEKLFFGSGTQLSVL.

The chain joins TRBV9 to TRBJ1-3, with 7 bases lining up with TRBD1. Per germline, CDR1 SGDLS and CDR2 YYNGEE. The CDR3 sequence is 16 residues long. Unmatched junction bases numbered 5, after V lost 2 bases and J lost 0 bases. This CDR3 is CASSVTGITSGNTIYF. The CDR3 DNA sequence: TGTGCCAGCAGCGTGACAGGGATTACCTCTGGAAACACCATATATTTT.

This sequence joins TRBV27 and TRBJ2-2, with 9 bases identical to TRBD2. The CDR3 consists of 16 residues. CDR1 MNHEY and CDR2 SMNVEV come from the germline V gene (reference sequence). V trimming: 3 bases; J trimming: 3 bases; junction bases outside the gene matches: 5. CDR3 nucleotide sequence: TGTGCCAGCAGTTTTCGCGGGAGGGCCGACACCGGGGAGCTGTTTTTT. This sequence encodes CASSFRGRADTGELFF.

This sequence joins TRBV11-2 and TRBJ2-2; D might be TRBD2 (6 bases). Germline V gene data show CDR1 as SGHAT and CDR2 as FQNNGV. V dropped 3 bases and J dropped 12 bases, with 23 bases sitting between them. The CDR3 sequence is 16 residues long. Here the CDR3 reads CASSFNPRDSPLKLFF. The CDR3 nucleotides are TGTGCCAGCAGCTTCAACCCGCGGGACTCCCCTTTGAAGCTGTTTTTT. Drawing the rest from reference TRBV11-2 and TRBJ2-2, the complete variable domain is EAGVAQSPRYKIIEKRQSVAFWCNPISGHATLYWYQQILGQGPKLLIQFQNNGVVDDSQLPKDRFSAERLKGVDSTLKIQPAKLEDSAVYLCASSFNPRDSPLKLFFGEGSRLTVL.

The chain couples TRBV19 to TRBJ1-5; 7 nucleotides agree with TRBD1. V gave up 10 bases and J gave up 2 bases; unmatched junction bases: 11. This CDR3 spans 15 amino acids. The V gene's germline CDR1 is LNHDA and CDR2 SQIVND (reference sequence). The CDR3 reads CATTDLDRGNQPQHF. The CDR3 region has the DNA TGTGCCACCACTGACCTTGACAGGGGCAATCAGCCCCAGCATTTT.

The chain links TRBV5-1 to TRBJ1-2, with 11 bases matching TRBD1. The length of the CDR3 is 15 residues. Trimming at V came to 4 bases and at J to 1 base, leaving 3 bases not matched to a gene. Germline lookup yields CDR1 SGHRS and CDR2 YFSETQ. CDR3 amino acids: CASSEGTGGNYGYTF. CDR3 sequence (DNA): TGCGCCAGCAGCGAAGGGACAGGGGGTAACTATGGCTACACCTTC.

This clone was seen a single time. The chain employs TRBV7-2 and TRBJ2-1; 10 nucleotides match TRBD2. CDR3 length: 14 amino acids. Trimming removed 5 bases from V and 9 bases from J; junction bases left unmatched: 7. Germline CDR1 reads SGHTA; CDR2 reads FQGNSA. The CDR3 nucleotides are TGTGCCAGCAGCCAGCTAGCGGGGGCGCGTGAGCAGTTCTTC. It codes for CASSQLAGAREQFF.

J is TRBJ2-1 and V is TRBV10-3; TRBD2 is a possible D gene (7 bases). The V gene's germline CDR1 is ENHRY and CDR2 SYGVKD. V was shortened by 8 bases and J by 6 bases, with 20 bases between the two germline ends. This CDR3 is 15 amino acids long. In DNA, the CDR3 is TGTGCCATCCGCTCGGGGGGCGGGAGTGGCAATGAGCAGTTCTTC. Encoded protein: CAIRSGGGSGNEQFF.

V and J are TRBV7-2 and TRBJ2-1; 11 nucleotides agree with TRBD2. The CDR3 spans 16 residues. Germline V CDR1 and CDR2: SGHTA, FQGNSA. Losses at the gene ends were 4 bases for V and 2 bases for J; bases not matched to a gene: 4. The chain's CDR3 is CASSSLTSGTYNEQFF. The CDR3 region has the DNA TGTGCCAGCAGCTCATTGACTAGCGGGACCTACAATGAGCAGTTCTTC. Full variable domain (missing parts from reference TRBV7-2 and TRBJ2-1): GAGVSQSPSNKVTEKGKDVELRCDPISGHTALYWYRQSLGQGLEFLIYFQGNSAPDKSGLPSDRFSAERTGGSVSTLTIQRTQQEDSAVYLCASSSLTSGTYNEQFFGPGTRLTVL.

The rearrangement joins TRBV2 to TRBJ1-2, with a weak D call TRBD1 (6 bases). The CDR3 is 13 residues long. The germline V gene encodes CDR1 SNHLY and CDR2 FYNNEI. Between the trimmed V and J ends, which lost 3 bases and 5 bases, there was a span of 10 bases. The CDR3 DNA reads TGTGCCAGCAGTGAGGACAGCCAATATGGCTACACCTTC. Amino acid sequence: CASSEDSQYGYTF.

V is TRBV19 and J is TRBJ2-7; D might be TRBD1 (5 bases). Trimming left V 6 bases short and J 0 bases short, with 6 bases between. Germline V gene lookup returns CDR1 LNHDA and CDR2 SQIVND (reference sequence). This CDR3 spans 12 amino acids. The CDR3 DNA is TGTGCCAGTAGCAGGGACTCCTACGAGCAGTACTTC. Encoded protein: CASSRDSYEQYF.

The V and J genes are TRBV27 and TRBJ1-1, with D unclear. Germline CDR1 reads MNHEY; CDR2 reads SMNVEV (reference sequence). The CDR3 extends over 13 amino acids. Trimming pared 6 bases from V and 1 base from J, leaving 9 bases between. CDR3 DNA sequence: TGTGCCAGCAGGCCAAGACAGAACACTGAAGCTTTCTTT. Residues: CASRPRQNTEAFF.

J is TRBJ1-4 and V is TRBV18; 10 nucleotides align to TRBD1. After removal of 3 bases from V and 8 bases from J, the junction contained 6 bases not matched to a gene. Germline V lookup: CDR1 KGHSH, CDR2 LQKENI. This CDR3 is 15 amino acids long. The CDR3 DNA reads TGTGCCAGCTCACCCGGACAGGGGGAGGAGGAAAAACTGTTTTTT. Its translation is CASSPGQGEEEKLFF.

The chain is built from TRBV5-1 and TRBJ2-1, with 14 bases that match TRBD2. The CDR3 has 18 residues. V trimming: 4 bases; J trimming: 5 bases; junction bases outside the gene matches: 11. CDR1 and CDR2 (germline): SGHRS, YFSETQ. The CDR3 region has the DNA TGCGCCAGCAGCCTAACAGGGACTAGCGGGAGTGGGAACAATGAGCAGTTCTTC. This sequence encodes CASSLTGTSGSGNNEQFF.

The chain uses TRBV27 and TRBJ2-7, with 10 positions matching TRBD1. This CDR3 spans 15 amino acids. Germline V gives CDR1 MNHEY, CDR2 SMNVEV (reference sequence). The V segment lost 0 bases and the J segment 4 bases; nucleotides outside the gene matches: 3. CDR3 nucleotides: TGTGCCAGCAGTTTATCATGGGGACAGGGGTACGAGCAGTACTTC. This codes for CASSLSWGQGYEQYF.

The table lists this clone with a few counts. V is TRBV7-9 and J is TRBJ2-4; TRBD2 matches 8 bases. The CDR3 is 15 amino acids. The V gene's germline CDR1 is SEHNR and CDR2 FQNEAQ (reference sequence). The V segment lost 5 bases and the J segment 8 bases; nucleotides outside the gene matches: 11. CDR3 in amino acids: CASSPVTGGLDIQYF. CDR3 in DNA: TGTGCCAGCAGCCCCGTGACGGGAGGGCTTGACATTCAGTACTTC.

The chain is built from TRBV10-2 and TRBJ2-5; 15 positions agree with TRBD2. The CDR3 is 17 amino acids. Germline V gene lookup returns CDR1 WSHSY and CDR2 SAAADI. J was trimmed by 3 bases and V by 7 bases; bases with no gene match: 9. The CDR3 sequence: CASNGLAGGQGKETQYF. CDR3 coding DNA: TGCGCCAGCAACGGACTAGCGGGAGGGCAGGGGAAAGAGACCCAGTACTTC.